This TCR beta chain was recorded in a study of CXCR3-negative and CXCR3-positive naive CD8 T cells. On this clonotype itself: No antigen is known for it.

UMI labels and 5' RACE were used to prepare the TRB cDNA libraries. TCRdb re-analyzed the 5' RACE reads; it lists each CDR3 protein once, without DNA. The sample includes 130,000 to 150,000 distinct CDR3 sequences. The germline gives CDR1 SGDLS, CDR2 YYNGEE. This CDR3 spans 13 amino acids. Broader study findings: More hydrophobic TRB CDR3s occurred in CXCR3-positive than in CXCR3-negative naive cells.

The TCR comes from a human donor in good health. Some clones in this sample may be carry-over from other donors' samples. The rearrangement links TRBV9 to TRBJ2-1; TCRdb calls TRBD1, which cannot be checked without DNA. Sequences were obtained from naive CXCR3+ CD8+ T cells from blood. Indicated subset: CD45RO-CCR7+CD27+CD95- naive CD8+ T cells expressing CXCR3 (TNR3+). The CDR3 reads CASSTRGYDEQFF.